This TCR beta chain was retrieved from a study of blood T cell repertoires in COVID-19. Germline V gives CDR1 MNHEY, CDR2 SVGAGI. J lost 7 bases, V lost 5 bases, and 2 bases had no gene match. The CDR3 runs 12 residues. The table came from immunoSEQ multiplex PCR; TCRdb's copy has only in-frame clones and leaves some out. The top ten hold approximately 34% of the sample, which has approximately 90,000 clones, 80% to 85% seen once. The sequence was collected from a woman of 80 years or more with active or convalescent COVID-19. Sequenced input: peripheral blood. The chain combines TRBV6-5 with TRBJ2-1, with 7 bases aligning to TRBD1. The CDR3 is CASSKQGNEQFF. DNA of the CDR3: TGTGCCAGCAGTAAACAGGGGAATGAGCAGTTCTTC.